Detailed here is one T cell receptor (beta chain). The data originate from a study of patients and donors after allogeneic stem cell transplantation. This CDR3 comprises 16 residues. Germline V gives CDR1 DFQATT, CDR2 SNEGSKA (reference sequence). Trimming at V came to 6 bases and at J to 5 bases, leaving 12 bases not matched to a gene. MiXCR was run by TCRdb on the RT-PCR reads, yielding one entry per CDR3 protein. Of hundreds of thousands of distinct CDR3 sequences listed, less than 15% were seen once; the top ten hold under 14%. The TCR originated in a human donor who was either an allogeneic HSCT recipient or a stem cell or donor lymphocyte infusion donor (not recorded which). It is not recorded whose cells these are; they may come from a transplant donor. The J gene is TRBJ2-5, the V gene TRBV20-1; 13 bases align to TRBD2. The source material was blood, either unsorted or a sorted T cell fraction (not recorded which). The CDR3 sequence: CSAGGLAGSPGETQYF. In DNA form, the CDR3 reads TGCAGTGCGGGGGGACTAGCGGGGTCACCGGGGGAGACCCAGTACTTC.